The clone carrying this T cell receptor beta chain was detected only once. V shed 3 bases and J shed 2 bases, with 17 bases lying between them. CDR3 length equals 16 residues. In germline, CDR1 is DFQATT, CDR2 SNEGSKA (reference sequence). This sample was taken from a study of blood T cell repertoires in COVID-19. Study at large: PBMCs, B-cell-depleted T cells, or T cells were the source of the cDNA or gDNA that made up the material.

In the authors' methods: Counts of nucleated cells, estimated from reference gene primer amplification, were obtained. The data were produced by immunoSEQ multiplex PCR, yet TCRdb's version contains in-frame clones alone and is incomplete. V and J calls and clone size are as listed in that table; D and trimming were resolved from the DNA. Of over 400,000 clones detected, around 86% appear once; the ten largest clones hold 1.4%. Material: peripheral blood. This TCR derives from a woman aged 25 to 39 with active or convalescent COVID-19. V is TRBV20-1 and J is TRBJ2-1, with D tentatively TRBD2 (6 bases). The CDR3 reads CSASRPVGGTYNEQFF. CDR3 bases: TGCAGTGCTAGTCGCCCCGTGGGGGGAACCTACAATGAGCAGTTCTTC.